This TCR beta chain was captured in a study of T cells in Graves' hyperthyroidism and ophthalmopathy. The investigators amplified TCR beta CDR3 regions from RNA transcripts. Initially, a first-round RT-PCR of the TCR CDR3 employed the HTBI primer set. TCRdb itself ran the multiplex PCR reads through MiXCR, one entry per CDR3 protein. This table holds fewer than 350,000 distinct CDR3 sequences, 10% to 15% found once. Sequencing was done on a sample of blood. The receptor comes from a woman aged 25 to 39 with Graves' hyperthyroidism that later progressed to Graves' ophthalmopathy.

CDR3 DNA sequence: TGTGCCAGTAAACAGGGTCTAGCGGAGCAAGAGACCCAGTACTTC. Its translation: CASKQGLAEQETQYF. The genes are TRBV19 and TRBJ2-5, with a weak D call TRBD2 (7 bases). Germline V gene sequence: CDR1 LNHDA, CDR2 SQIVND (reference sequence). This CDR3 has 15 amino acids. Trimming took 7 bases from V and 2 from J, leaving 17 bases between them. The full variable domain, with the rest looked up from reference TRBV19 and TRBJ2-5, is DGGITQSPKYLFRKEGQNVTLSCEQNLNHDAMYWYRQDPGQGLRLIYYSQIVNDFQKGDIAEGYSVSREKKESFPLTVTSAQKNPTAFYLCASKQGLAEQETQYFGPGTRLLVL.